The 9 T cell receptor beta chains below were found in one sample sequenced in a study of T cells after yellow fever vaccination. TCRdb re-called the 5' RACE reads through MiXCR, storing one row per CDR3 protein. The sample consists of 240,000 or so distinct CDR3 sequences, less than 9% of them appearing once. This specimen consisted of CD4+ T cells sorted from PBMCs, obtained 15 days after the yellow fever booster vaccination. The receptor set was obtained from a man aged 30 to 39 who received the YFV17D yellow fever vaccine.

This clonotype was seen a handful of times. The CDR3 sequence is CASTHGGLAGELFF. The CDR3, as DNA: TGTGCCAGCACCCACGGGGGGCTGGCCGGGGAGCTGTTTTTT. This sequence joins TRBV7-2 and TRBJ2-2; D perhaps matches TRBD2 (7 bases). This CDR3 has 14 residues. Germline V lookup: CDR1 SGHTA, CDR2 FQGNSA. V gave up 7 bases and J gave up 6 bases, with 15 bases separating them.

This clonotype was picked up many times. The chain recombines TRBV9 with TRBJ2-1, with D maybe TRBD1 (6 bases). Germline V gene sequence: CDR1 SGDLS, CDR2 YYNGEE. The CDR3 contains 16 residues. Trimming stripped 4 bases from V and 7 bases from J, with 21 bases between. The CDR3 is CASSPPGGVTFNEQFF. CDR3 sequence (DNA): TGTGCCAGCAGCCCCCCTGGGGGCGTCACCTTTAATGAGCAGTTCTTC.

This clonotype showed up many times. The chain is built from TRBV4-3 and TRBJ2-5, with 13 bases that match TRBD2. This CDR3 is 18 amino acids long. The V segment lost 1 base and the J segment 10 bases; nucleotides outside the gene matches: 15. The germline V gene encodes CDR1 LGHNA and CDR2 YSLEER. The CDR3 DNA follows: TGCGCCAGCAGCCAAGTGGAACTAGCGGGAGGGCCGAGTGGTGTCCAGTACTTC. This gives the protein CASSQVELAGGPSGVQYF.

CDR3 sequence: CASSQDPTVGQPQHF. CDR3 in DNA: TGCGCCAGCAGCCAAGATCCTACCGTTGGGCAGCCCCAGCATTTT. This sequence joins TRBV4-3 and TRBJ1-5; D unclear. V lost 0 bases to trimming and J lost 7 bases, with 13 bases between them. The germline gives CDR1 LGHNA, CDR2 YSLEER. There are 15 residues in the CDR3.

The sample holds a few counts of this clonotype. This rearrangement joins TRBV28 to TRBJ1-5; the match to TRBD1 covers 7 bases. Germline CDR1 and CDR2: MDHEN and SYDVKM. Trimming at V came to 6 bases and at J to 3 bases, leaving 17 bases not matched to a gene. The CDR3 extends over 18 amino acids. The CDR3 bases are TGTGCCAGCAGAGCCTACAGGGGTCGAGGTAAAAACAATCAGCCCCAGCATTTT. Protein: CASRAYRGRGKNNQPQHF.

The chain carries TRBV28 and TRBJ2-1; 13 bases map to TRBD2. The CDR3 runs to 15 residues. V was clipped by 7 bases and J by 9 bases; unmatched bases: 9. CDR1 and CDR2 from the germline V gene are MDHEN and SYDVKM. The CDR3 spells CASTLGLAGVVEQFF. Here the CDR3 DNA reads TGTGCCAGCACCCTAGGACTAGCGGGAGTGGTTGAGCAGTTCTTC.

There are many counts of this clonotype. The chain combines TRBV5-6 with TRBJ2-2; the D is unclear. The V end was cut by 2 bases, the J end by 8 bases, with 7 bases between. Germline V CDR1 and CDR2: SGHDT, YYEEEE. CDR3 size: 12 residues. CDR3 nucleotides: TGTGCCAGCAGCTTAGGAAGGGGGGAGCTGTTTTTT. This codes for CASSLGRGELFF.

Of note for this clonotype: One junction end does not reproduce the germline sequence, and a read error may be involved. The genes are TRBV6-2 or TRBV6-3 and TRBJ2-2, with 9 positions matching TRBD2. The V gene's germline CDR1 is MNHEY and CDR2 SVGEGT. This CDR3 region has 17 residues. CDR3 DNA sequence: TGTGACAGCAGTTACTCGATGGTGATAGCGGGAGCCAGCAAGCTGTTTTTT. Encoded protein: CDSSYSMVIAGASKLFF.

In this sample, this clonotype turned up a few times. This sequence joins TRBV12-3 or TRBV12-4 and TRBJ2-1; 7 nucleotides align to TRBD1. This CDR3 has 17 amino acids. V was clipped by 5 bases and J by 8 bases; unmatched bases: 18. The CDR3 region has the DNA TGTGCCAGCAGTCAAAGACAGGGCGAAGTAGCAAGCGATGAGCAGTTCTTC. It translates to CASSQRQGEVASDEQFF.